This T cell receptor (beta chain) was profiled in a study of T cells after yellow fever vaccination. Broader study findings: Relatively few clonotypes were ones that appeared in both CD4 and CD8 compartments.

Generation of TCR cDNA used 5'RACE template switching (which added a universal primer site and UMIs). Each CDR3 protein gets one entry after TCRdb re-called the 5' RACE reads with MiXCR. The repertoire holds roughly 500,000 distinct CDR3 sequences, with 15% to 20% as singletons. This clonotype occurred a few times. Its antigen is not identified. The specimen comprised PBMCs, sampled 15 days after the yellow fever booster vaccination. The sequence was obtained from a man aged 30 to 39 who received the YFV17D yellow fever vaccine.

The CDR3 region is CASSLSGTSGSSYNEQFF. CDR3 sequence (DNA): TGTGCCAGCAGTTTATCTGGGACTAGCGGGAGCTCCTACAATGAGCAGTTCTTC. The chain is built from TRBV27 and TRBJ2-1; 14 bases agree with TRBD2. Germline V gene lookup returns CDR1 MNHEY and CDR2 SMNVEV (reference sequence). The CDR3 has 18 amino acids. V dropped 0 bases and J dropped 0; count of bases not matched to a gene: 1.